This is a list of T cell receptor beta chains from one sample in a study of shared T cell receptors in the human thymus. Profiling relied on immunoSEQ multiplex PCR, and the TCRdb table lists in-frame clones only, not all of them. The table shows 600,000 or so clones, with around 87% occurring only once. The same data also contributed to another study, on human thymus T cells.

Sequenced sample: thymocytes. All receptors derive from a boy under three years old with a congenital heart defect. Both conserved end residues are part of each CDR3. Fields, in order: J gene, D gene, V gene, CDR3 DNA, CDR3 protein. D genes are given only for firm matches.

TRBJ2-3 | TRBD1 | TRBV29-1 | TGCAGCGTTACACGACAGGGGGGTAAATTCACAGATACGCAGTATTTT | CSVTRQGGKFTDTQYF
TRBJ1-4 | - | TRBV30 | TGTGCCTGGAGTGTACCAGGGAAAAAACTGTTTTTT | CAWSVPGKKLFF
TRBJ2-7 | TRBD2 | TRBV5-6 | TGTGCCAGCAGCAAGGGACTAGCGGGGGGCGACGCCTCCTACGAGCAGTACTTC | CASSKGLAGGDASYEQYF
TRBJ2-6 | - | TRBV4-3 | TGCGCCAGCAGCCAAGGCAGGGATGGTTACTCTGGGGCCAACGTCCTGACTTTC | CASSQGRDGYSGANVLTF
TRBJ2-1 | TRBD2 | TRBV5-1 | TGCGCCAGCAGCAAGACTAGCGTGGGGCATGAGCAGTTCTTC | CASSKTSVGHEQFF
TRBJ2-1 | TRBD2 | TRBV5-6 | TGTGCCAGCAGCCTCCAGACTAGCCCCTCCTACAATGAGCAGTTCTTC | CASSLQTSPSYNEQFF
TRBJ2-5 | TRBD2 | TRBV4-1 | TGCGCCAGCAGCCAAGAAGGTGATAGCGGGAGGGCCCGGGAGGAGACCCAGTACTTC | CASSQEGDSGRAREETQYF
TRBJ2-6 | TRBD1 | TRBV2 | TGTGCCACCCGGGGACAGGGGTATGTACTGACTTTC | CATRGQGYVLTF
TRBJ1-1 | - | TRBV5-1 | TGCGCCAGCAGCTTGCGGCAGGGGACGAACACTGAAGCTTTCTTT | CASSLRQGTNTEAFF
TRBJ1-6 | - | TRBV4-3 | TGCGCCAGCAGCCAAGATGACAGTAATTCCCCCCTCCACTTT | CASSQDDSNSPLHF
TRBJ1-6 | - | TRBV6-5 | TGTGCCAGCAGTCCCCGGGGGAATTCACCCCTCCACTTT | CASSPRGNSPLHF